This TCR beta chain stems from a study of T cell repertoires in cytomegalovirus infection. About the study: Matching HLA type, along with CMV infection, was indicated by public TCR beta signatures. General study findings and limits: Summed frequency of public TCR beta families distinguished CMV carriers with the relevant HLA. What dominated the ex vivo response were HLA-C-restricted CMV-specific TCR beta clonotypes.

About this clonotype: The antigen is unknown.

Germline V gene data show CDR1 as DFQATT and CDR2 as SNEGSKA (reference sequence). The CDR3 runs 15 residues. V shed 5 bases and J shed 6 bases, with 21 bases lying between them. TCRdb ran MiXCR on the reads and lists one entry per CDR3 protein. Of around 430,000 distinct CDR3 sequences listed, approximately 42% were seen once; the top ten hold roughly two fifths. The V call is TRBV20-1, the J call TRBJ2-3; D is unresolved. The receptor comes from a human donor in good health (CMV status not recorded). Some clones in this sample may be carry-over from other donors' samples. Sequencing used cultured PBMCs, obtained from culture after CMV antigen stimulation. The CDR3 DNA reads as TGCAGTGCTCCGGTCATCACTGCCTTTGCGGATACGCAGTATTTT. This sequence encodes CSAPVITAFADTQYF.